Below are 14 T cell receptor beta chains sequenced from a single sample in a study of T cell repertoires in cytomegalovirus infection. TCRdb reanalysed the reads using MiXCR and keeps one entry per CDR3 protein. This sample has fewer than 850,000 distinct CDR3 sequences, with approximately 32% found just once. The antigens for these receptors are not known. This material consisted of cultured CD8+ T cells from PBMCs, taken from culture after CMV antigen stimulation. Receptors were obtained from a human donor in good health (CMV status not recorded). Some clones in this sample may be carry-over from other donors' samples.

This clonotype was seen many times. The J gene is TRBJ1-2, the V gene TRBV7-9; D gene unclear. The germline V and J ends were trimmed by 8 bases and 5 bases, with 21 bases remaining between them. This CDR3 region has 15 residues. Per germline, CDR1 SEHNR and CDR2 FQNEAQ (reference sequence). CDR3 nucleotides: TGTGCCAGCGGCGCTCCCAACAGCGCTAGATATGGCTACACCTTC. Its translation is CASGAPNSARYGYTF.

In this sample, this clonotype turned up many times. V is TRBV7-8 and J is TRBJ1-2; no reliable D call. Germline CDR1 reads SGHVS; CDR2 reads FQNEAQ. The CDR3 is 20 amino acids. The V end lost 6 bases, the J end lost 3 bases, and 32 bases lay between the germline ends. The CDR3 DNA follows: TGTGCCAGCAGTTCTAGCGACCTAAAACTCAACGCGCTCGGGGACTATGGCTACACCTTC. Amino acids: CASSSSDLKLNALGDYGYTF. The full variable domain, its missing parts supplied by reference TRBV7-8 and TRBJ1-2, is GAGVSQSPRYKVAKRGQDVALRCDPISGHVSLFWYQQALGQGPEFLTYFQNEAQLDKSGLPSDRFFAERPEGSVSTLKIQRTQQEDSAVYLCASSSSDLKLNALGDYGYTFGSGTRLTVV.

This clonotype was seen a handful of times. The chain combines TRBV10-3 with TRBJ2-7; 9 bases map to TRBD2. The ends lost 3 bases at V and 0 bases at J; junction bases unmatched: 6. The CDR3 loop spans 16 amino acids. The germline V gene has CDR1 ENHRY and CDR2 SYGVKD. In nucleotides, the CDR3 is TGTGCCATCAGTGACAAGGGCGGGGGGGGCTCCTACGAGCAGTACGTC. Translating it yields CAISDKGGGGSYEQYV.

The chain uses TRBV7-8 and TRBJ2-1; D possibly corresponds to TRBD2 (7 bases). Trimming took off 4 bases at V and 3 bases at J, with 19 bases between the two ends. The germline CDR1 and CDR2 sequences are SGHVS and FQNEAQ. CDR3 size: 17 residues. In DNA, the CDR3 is TGTGCCAGCAGCTCCCCCCCGGGCGGGGGCTTCTACAATGAGCAGTTCTTC. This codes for CASSSPPGGGFYNEQFF. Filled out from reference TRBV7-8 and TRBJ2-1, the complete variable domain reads GAGVSQSPRYKVAKRGQDVALRCDPISGHVSLFWYQQALGQGPEFLTYFQNEAQLDKSGLPSDRFFAERPEGSVSTLKIQRTQQEDSAVYLCASSSPPGGGFYNEQFFGPGTRLTVL.

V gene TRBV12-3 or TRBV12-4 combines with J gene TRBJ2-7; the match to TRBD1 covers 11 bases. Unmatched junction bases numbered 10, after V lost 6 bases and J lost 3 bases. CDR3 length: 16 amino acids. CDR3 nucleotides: TGTGCCAGCAGCTCCTATCCGGGACAGGGGGTCTACGAGCAGTACTTC. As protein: CASSSYPGQGVYEQYF.

Written as DNA, the CDR3 is TGTGCCAGCAGTTTAGTAGGGAGTCAGGTTGCAACTAATGAAAAACTGTTTTTT. It translates to CASSLVGSQVATNEKLFF. This chain uses TRBV27 with TRBJ1-4; D not certain. The V gene lost 2 bases and the J gene lost 0 bases, with 16 bases spanning the gap. This CDR3 contains 18 residues. Per germline, CDR1 MNHEY and CDR2 SMNVEV (reference sequence). Combining the CDR3 with reference TRBV27 and TRBJ1-4 gives the whole variable domain EAQVTQNPRYLITVTGKKLTVTCSQNMNHEYMSWYRQDPGLGLRQIYYSMNVEVTDKGDVPEGYKVSRKEKRNFPLILESPSPNQTSLYFCASSLVGSQVATNEKLFFGSGTQLSVL.

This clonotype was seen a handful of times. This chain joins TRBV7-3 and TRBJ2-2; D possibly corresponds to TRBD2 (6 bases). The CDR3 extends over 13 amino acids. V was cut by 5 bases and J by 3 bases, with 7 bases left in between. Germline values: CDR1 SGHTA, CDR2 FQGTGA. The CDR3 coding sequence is TGTGCCAGCAGCCCTAGCGACACCGGGGAGCTGTTTTTT. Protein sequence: CASSPSDTGELFF.

CDR3 residues: CASGQAGVGYTF. The CDR3 DNA reads TGTGCCAGCGGACAGGCAGGGGTCGGCTACACCTTC. The rearrangement uses TRBV5-6 and TRBJ1-2; 7 nucleotides match TRBD1. The germline V gene encodes CDR1 SGHDT and CDR2 YYEEEE. Germline trimming cut 7 bases from V and 8 bases from J; bases unmatched to any gene: 8. This CDR3 has 12 amino acids.

The CDR3 protein is CATSAEREETQYF. The CDR3 coding sequence is TGTGCCACCAGTGCGGAACGAGAAGAGACCCAGTACTTC. The chain employs TRBV15 and TRBJ2-5; D call uncertain. The CDR3 extends over 13 amino acids. Germline V gives CDR1 LNHNV, CDR2 YYDKDF (reference sequence). Between the trimmed V and J ends, which lost 6 bases and 3 bases, there was a span of 11 bases.

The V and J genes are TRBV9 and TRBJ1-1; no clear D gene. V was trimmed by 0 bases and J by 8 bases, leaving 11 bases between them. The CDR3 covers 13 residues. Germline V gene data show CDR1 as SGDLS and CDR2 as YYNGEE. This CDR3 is CASSVVSASEAFF. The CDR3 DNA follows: TGTGCCAGCAGCGTAGTCTCAGCCTCGGAAGCTTTCTTT.

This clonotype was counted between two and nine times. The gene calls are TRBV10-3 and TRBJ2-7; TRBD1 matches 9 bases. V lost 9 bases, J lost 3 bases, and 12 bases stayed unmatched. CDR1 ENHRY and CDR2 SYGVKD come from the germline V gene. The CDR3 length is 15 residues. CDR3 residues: CAIQVGQGMNYEQYF. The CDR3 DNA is TGTGCCATTCAGGTTGGACAGGGGATGAACTACGAGCAGTACTTC.

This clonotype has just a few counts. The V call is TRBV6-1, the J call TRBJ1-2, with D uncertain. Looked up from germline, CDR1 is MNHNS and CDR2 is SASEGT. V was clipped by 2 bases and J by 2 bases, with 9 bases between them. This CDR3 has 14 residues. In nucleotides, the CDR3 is TGTGCCAGCAGTGAACCCGCGGAAAACTATGGCTACACCTTC. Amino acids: CASSEPAENYGYTF.

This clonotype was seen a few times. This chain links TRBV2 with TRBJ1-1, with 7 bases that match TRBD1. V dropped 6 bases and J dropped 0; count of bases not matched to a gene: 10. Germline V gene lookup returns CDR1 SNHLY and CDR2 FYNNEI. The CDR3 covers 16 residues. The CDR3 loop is CASRERRQGLNTEAFF. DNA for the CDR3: TGTGCCAGCAGGGAAAGGAGACAGGGATTGAACACTGAAGCTTTCTTT.

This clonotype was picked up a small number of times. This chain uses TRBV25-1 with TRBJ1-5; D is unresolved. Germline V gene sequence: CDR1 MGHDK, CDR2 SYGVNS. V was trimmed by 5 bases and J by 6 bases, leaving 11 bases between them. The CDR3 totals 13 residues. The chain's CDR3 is CASSLGFSQPQHF. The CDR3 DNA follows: TGTGCCAGCAGTCTTGGTTTCAGTCAGCCCCAGCATTTT.